This T cell receptor (beta chain) was retrieved from a study of blood T cell repertoires in COVID-19. As processed by the authors: The assay estimated nucleated cells by amplifying reference gene primers. Produced via immunoSEQ multiplex PCR; TCRdb's table is partial and in-frame only. The D gene and trimming were derived from the DNA, and the V and J assignments and clone size from that table. Of fewer than 300,000 clones detected, roughly 84% appear once; the ten largest clones hold less than 4%. Germline V gene lookup returns CDR1 SGHNT and CDR2 YENEEA. The CDR3 consists of 13 residues. V was trimmed by 1 base and J by 11 bases, leaving 14 bases between them. This clone was detected a few times.

The sample consisted of peripheral blood. The TCR sequence derives from a woman in her late teens or twenties with acute or convalescent COVID-19. J is TRBJ1-1 and V is TRBV11-3; D remains unclear. CDR3 amino acids: CASSLGGERAAFF. CDR3 coding DNA: TGTGCCAGCAGCTTAGGCGGCGAGCGGGCCGCTTTCTTT.